Ten or more counts support the clone carrying this T cell receptor beta chain. What it binds is unknown. Looked up from germline, CDR1 is LNHDA and CDR2 is SQIVND (reference sequence). This CDR3 spans 14 amino acids. The germline V and J ends were trimmed by 4 bases and 5 bases, with 11 bases remaining between them. The authors built TCR beta libraries using iRepertoire HTBI primers and Arm-PCR of CDR3 regions. From the multiplex PCR reads, TCRdb called clonotypes with MiXCR, one entry per CDR3 protein. The sample has about 320,000 distinct CDR3 sequences, 15% to 20% seen once; the top ten hold around 36%. The data derive from a study of regulatory T cells in long-lasting Graves disease. Study observations and caveats: Persistent Graves' patients had lower TCR diversity than newly diagnosed ones.

The time point: newly diagnosed GD, antithyroid drugs for less than 3 months. There was RNA extracted from PBMCs, and the TCR library was made from it. The V and J genes are TRBV19 and TRBJ1-4, with D unresolved. The TCR comes from a female donor with Graves disease. The sequences come from peripheral blood mononuclear cells (PBMCs), collected at new diagnosis, from a patient treated with antithyroid drugs. CDR3 protein: CASSNGQKNEKLFF. The CDR3 region has the DNA TGTGCCAGTAGTAATGGCCAGAAAAATGAAAAACTGTTTTTT.